The 10 T cell receptor beta chains presented below share a single source sample, sequenced in a study of naive and memory T cell subsets (dated by TCRdb to the late 2010s). What the authors observed across the whole study: A few larger clonotypes were found in naive repertoires, especially CD8, and these larger clonotypes were possibly memory cells re-expressing CD45RA.

These receptors lack a known antigen. The method behind the library was UMI-ligation and nested PCR. Sequencing instrument: Illumina MiSeq. The beta constant-region primer was an equimolar mix of two oligonucleotides covering both TRBC1 and TRBC2. Four rounds of PCR, combining the SP2 primer with nested alpha and beta constant-region primers, were used to amplify the ligated cDNA. TCRdb's own reprocessing of the public reads used fastp at Q25 and MiXCR and kept productive beta chains. Each CDR3 protein gets just one entry, which takes the most common genes and DNA from the rows behind it. The sample data list about 90,000 distinct CDR3 sequences, and approximately 10% of these were observed just once. The top ten clones comprise 0.13% of the sample. Sequencing used naive CD4+ T cells from blood. The meaning of the sample's cell subset or site label: naive T cells, CD45RA high CD27+. All receptors come from a human donor in good health.

The rearrangement uses TRBV7-2 and TRBJ1-4; D perhaps matches TRBD1 (5 bases). V gave up 4 bases and J gave up 3 bases, with 15 bases separating them. This CDR3 has 16 residues. The V gene's germline CDR1 is SGHTA and CDR2 FQGNSA. The CDR3 region has the DNA TGTGCCAGCAGCTCACATCTCATAGGGGCTAATGAAAAACTGTTTTTT. Translation: CASSSHLIGANEKLFF.

Here the CDR3 reads CASRNKGVTEAFF. CDR3 nucleotide sequence: TGTGCCAGCAGAAATAAGGGGGTTACTGAAGCTTTCTTT. The V call is TRBV12-3 or TRBV12-4, the J call TRBJ1-1, with D tentatively TRBD1 (6 bases). V lost 6 bases and J lost 5, with 13 bases in between. The CDR3 is 13 residues long.

This clonotype was observed many times. The V and J genes are TRBV20-1 and TRBJ2-5, with a weak D call TRBD2 (6 bases). Germline CDR1 DFQATT, CDR2 SNEGSKA (reference sequence). The V and J ends lost 3 bases and 5 bases respectively, with 16 bases between them. This CDR3 is built from 14 residues. The CDR3 sequence: CSASSVPGRETQYF. The CDR3 bases are TGCAGTGCTAGCTCGGTGCCGGGGAGGGAGACCCAGTACTTC.

This clonotype was seen ten or more times. V and J are TRBV7-9 and TRBJ1-1; D is unclear. The CDR3 contains 12 residues. Trimming pared 5 bases from V and 6 bases from J, leaving 10 bases between. Looked up from germline, CDR1 is SEHNR and CDR2 is FQNEAQ (reference sequence). The CDR3: CASSVRSSEAFF. The DNA for the CDR3 is TGTGCCAGCAGCGTCCGTTCCTCTGAAGCTTTCTTT. Full variable domain (outside the CDR3, taken from reference TRBV7-9 and TRBJ1-1): DTGVSQNPRHKITKRGQNVTFRCDPISEHNRLYWYRQTLGQGPEFLTYFQNEAQLEKSRLLSDRFSAERPKGSFSTLEIQRTEQGDSAMYLCASSVRSSEAFFGQGTRLTVV.

The table lists this clonotype with a few counts. The J gene is TRBJ2-7, the V gene TRBV6-2 or TRBV6-3; D call uncertain. The CDR3 contains 12 residues. V was pared by 2 bases and J by 4 bases, with 6 bases between. Germline V gene data show CDR1 as MNHEY and CDR2 as SVGEGT. The DNA for the CDR3 is TGTGCCAGCAGTTACACTACGTACGAGCAGTACTTC. It codes for CASSYTTYEQYF.

Remarks on this clonotype: A much larger clone sits a single nucleotide away, making a read error possible. In nucleotides, the CDR3 is TGCAGCGCCGGGACAGAAGAGACCCAGTACTTC. It is translated as CSAGTEETQYF. The chain uses TRBV29-1 and TRBJ2-5, with 7 bases lining up with TRBD1. Trimming cost V 7 bases and J 3 bases; bases outside gene matches: 2. Germline V gives CDR1 SQVTM, CDR2 ANQGSEA. This CDR3 is built from 11 residues.

This clonotype came up many times. This chain joins TRBV5-6 and TRBJ2-3, with D unresolved. Germline CDR1 SGHDT, CDR2 YYEEEE. Trimming took off 0 bases at V and 1 base at J, with 9 bases between the two ends. The CDR3 covers 15 residues. The CDR3 nucleotides read TGTGCCAGCAGCTTGGGATCCTTAGGCACAGATACGCAGTATTTT. Amino acids: CASSLGSLGTDTQYF.

This clonotype occurred a few times. The V and J genes are TRBV2 and TRBJ2-3; D gene ambiguous. The CDR3 is made up of 16 amino acids. Germline CDR1 SNHLY, CDR2 FYNNEI. V was shortened by 5 bases and J by 5 bases, with 20 bases between the two germline ends. The CDR3 protein is CASSFYIRTALDTQYF. In nucleotides, the CDR3 is TGTGCCAGCAGTTTCTATATCCGGACGGCTTTAGATACGCAGTATTTT.

This clonotype was found a few times. V usage is TRBV5-1 and J usage is TRBJ2-7; D gene ambiguous. Looked up from germline, CDR1 is SGHRS and CDR2 is YFSETQ. Trimming left V 0 bases short and J 2 bases short, with 6 bases between. The CDR3 has 13 amino acids. The DNA of the CDR3 is TGCGCCAGCAGCTTGGCGGAGACCTACGAGCAGTACTTC. It encodes CASSLAETYEQYF.

This clonotype was picked up many times. V gene TRBV6-5 combines with J gene TRBJ2-5; D gene ambiguous. V lost 2 bases to trimming and J lost 5 bases, with 3 bases between them. This CDR3 is 11 amino acids long. Per the germline V gene, CDR1 is MNHEY and CDR2 is SVGAGI. CDR3 DNA: TGTGCCAGCAGTTACAGGGAGACCCAGTACTTC. Amino acids: CASSYRETQYF.